This T cell receptor (beta chain) was documented in a study of T-cell reconstitution after alpha-beta-depleted transplantation in children. Construction of the TCRbeta library involved unique molecular identifiers. One entry per CDR3 protein results from TCRdb running MiXCR on the PCR reads. The sample records some 530,000 distinct CDR3 sequences, about 12% being singletons. Germline V gene data show CDR1 as SQVTM and CDR2 as ANQGSEA. The CDR3 runs 13 residues. After removal of 4 bases from V and 4 bases from J, the junction contained 1 base not matched to a gene. This rearrangement joins TRBV29-1 to TRBJ2-3; 11 nucleotides agree with TRBD2. The TCR was taken from a human donor who donated a stem cell graft to a child with combined immunodeficiency. Specimen: PBMCs from the stem cell graft donor, collected from the stem cell graft. The CDR3 nucleotides are TGCAGCGTTGCGACTAGCGGGGCAGATACGCAGTATTTT. This translates into CSVATSGADTQYF.